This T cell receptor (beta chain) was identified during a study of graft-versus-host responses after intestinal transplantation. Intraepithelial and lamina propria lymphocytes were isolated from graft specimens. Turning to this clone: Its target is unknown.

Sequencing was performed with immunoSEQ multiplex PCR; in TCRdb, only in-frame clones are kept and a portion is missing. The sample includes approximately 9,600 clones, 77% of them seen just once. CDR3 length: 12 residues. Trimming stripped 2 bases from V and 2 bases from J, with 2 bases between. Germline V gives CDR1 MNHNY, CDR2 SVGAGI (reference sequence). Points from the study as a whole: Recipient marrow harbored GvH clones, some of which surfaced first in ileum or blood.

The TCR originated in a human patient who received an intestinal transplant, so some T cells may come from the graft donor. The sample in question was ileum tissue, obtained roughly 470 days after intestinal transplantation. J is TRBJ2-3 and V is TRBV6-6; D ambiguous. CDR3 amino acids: CASSYTTDTQYF. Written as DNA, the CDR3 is TGTGCCAGCAGTTACACCACAGATACGCAGTATTTT.